Listed here are 22 T cell receptor beta chains from one sample, sequenced in a study of post-analysis software for immune sequencing data. General study findings and limits: The study found TRBV5-6, TRBV5-1 and TRBV20-1 among a handful of TRBV segments more frequent in patients than controls.

Libraries were made from TCR beta cDNA, and they carried unique molecular identifiers. TCRdb passed the PCR reads through MiXCR, listing each CDR3 protein once. The sample holds 600,000 to 750,000 distinct CDR3 sequences, roughly three fifths seen once. For these TCRs, the target antigens are not known. Sequenced sample: blood. All receptors derive from a girl between 2 and 10 years old with multiple sclerosis.

The V gene is TRBV4-1, the J gene TRBJ2-1; the D gene is possibly TRBD1 (5 bases). V was cut by 0 bases and J by 8 bases, with 20 bases left in between. Looked up from germline, CDR1 is MGHRA and CDR2 is YSYEKL. The CDR3 covers 17 residues. The CDR3 DNA sequence: TGCGCCAGCAGCCAAGACCCGGACCGATCCCAGGGCGATGAGCAGTTCTTC. Translated: CASSQDPDRSQGDEQFF.

A few counts support this clonotype. The chain recombines TRBV6-1 with TRBJ2-7; 7 bases line up with TRBD2. Germline V CDR1 and CDR2: MNHNS, SASEGT. This CDR3 comprises 19 residues. V trimming: 8 bases; J trimming: 3 bases; junction bases outside the gene matches: 25. The CDR3 region is CASLNTLEGGLSGIYEQYF. The CDR3 bases are TGTGCCAGCCTTAACACCTTAGAAGGCGGCCTAAGCGGGATCTACGAGCAGTACTTC.

V and J are TRBV9 and TRBJ2-4; weak D call: TRBD1 (6 bases). The assigned J gene may be wrong: the sequence end matches TRBJ2-7 better. The CDR3 extends over 12 amino acids. Germline values: CDR1 SGDLS, CDR2 YYNGEE. Here the CDR3 DNA reads TGTGCCAGCGTGGACAGAGCCTACGAGCAGTACTTC. Residues: CASVDRAYEQYF.

The V call is TRBV7-2, the J call TRBJ2-7; TRBD1 aligns across 12 bases. CDR3 length: 17 amino acids. CDR1 and CDR2 from the germline V gene are SGHTA and FQGNSA. Unmatched junction bases numbered 9, after V lost 1 base and J lost 5 bases. DNA of the CDR3: TGTGCCAGCAGCTTAGGCCATACCGGGACAGGGGGCAACGAGCAGTACTTC. Translating it yields CASSLGHTGTGGNEQYF. Looking up the rest from reference TRBV7-2 and TRBJ2-7 gives the full variable domain: GAGVSQSPSNKVTEKGKDVELRCDPISGHTALYWYRQSLGQGLEFLIYFQGNSAPDKSGLPSDRFSAERTGGSVSTLTIQRTQQEDSAVYLCASSLGHTGTGGNEQYFGPGTRLTVT.

This clonotype was seen just once. V is TRBV3-1 and J is TRBJ2-7; 12 bases line up with TRBD1. The junction had 3 bases not matched to a gene; V was cut back by 2 bases and J by 4 bases. The CDR3 spans 15 residues. CDR1 LGHDT and CDR2 YNNKEL come from the germline V gene (reference sequence). DNA of the CDR3: TGTGCCAGCAGCCAACCGGGACAGGGGGCATACGAGCAGTACTTC. Its protein product is CASSQPGQGAYEQYF.

This clonotype turned up a few times. V gene TRBV12-3 or TRBV12-4 combines with J gene TRBJ2-7; 7 positions agree with TRBD1. The J segment lost 7 bases and the V segment lost 3 bases, leaving 12 bases of the junction unmatched. The CDR3 consists of 15 residues. Written as DNA, the CDR3 is TGTGCCAGCAGTTTCCTGACAGGGTCAAGGGGTGAGCAGTACTTC. Protein sequence: CASSFLTGSRGEQYF.

This clonotype has just a few counts. The chain links TRBV12-3 or TRBV12-4 to TRBJ1-5; a possible D gene is TRBD1 (6 bases). Trimming pared 6 bases from V and 4 bases from J, leaving 13 bases between. This CDR3 is built from 14 residues. CDR3 amino acids: CASSLEGGNQPQHF. DNA of the CDR3: TGTGCCAGCAGCCTCGAGGGGGGGAATCAGCCCCAGCATTTT.

CDR3 amino acids: CASSQGGLAGLETQYF. CDR3 DNA sequence: TGTGCCAGCAGCCAAGGGGGACTAGCGGGCCTCGAGACCCAGTACTTC. The chain employs TRBV3-1 and TRBJ2-5; 12 positions agree with TRBD2. CDR3 length equals 16 residues. Germline CDR1 is LGHDT and CDR2 is YNNKEL (reference sequence). V lost 1 base to trimming and J lost 5 bases; unmatched junction nucleotides: 5.

The gene calls are TRBV13 and TRBJ1-2; D unclear. CDR3 length equals 16 residues. The V gene lost 6 bases and the J gene lost 1 base, with 18 bases spanning the gap. The V gene's germline CDR1 is PRHDT and CDR2 FYEKMQ (reference sequence). CDR3 bases: TGTGCCAGCAGAGGTGCCGAGACAACTGATAACTATGGCTACACCTTC. Encoded protein: CASRGAETTDNYGYTF.

V usage is TRBV5-5 and J usage is TRBJ2-1; 8 nucleotides match TRBD2. Germline CDR1 and CDR2: SGHKS and YYEKEE (reference sequence). J lost 7 bases, V lost 1 base, and 4 bases had no gene match. The CDR3 consists of 14 residues. CDR3 residues: CASSLFPSGNEQFF. The DNA of the CDR3 is TGTGCCAGCAGCTTGTTTCCTAGCGGGAATGAGCAGTTCTTC.

This chain connects TRBV29-1 to TRBJ2-3; 10 nucleotides agree with TRBD2. In germline, CDR1 is SQVTM, CDR2 ANQGSEA. CDR3 length: 15 residues. Trimming cost V 4 bases and J 4 bases; bases outside gene matches: 8. This chain's CDR3 is CSVVAGGWGADTQYF. As DNA, the CDR3 is TGCAGCGTTGTAGCGGGGGGATGGGGAGCAGATACGCAGTATTTT.

V gene TRBV5-1 combines with J gene TRBJ2-1, with D possibly TRBD1 on 5 matching bases. Looked up from germline, CDR1 is SGHRS and CDR2 is YFSETQ. V was cut by 6 bases and J by 6 bases, with 13 bases left in between. The CDR3 consists of 13 residues. CDR3 DNA: TGCGCCAGCAAGGGGAACAAAGCCAATGAGCAGTTCTTC. It codes for CASKGNKANEQFF.

The chain recombines TRBV6-5 with TRBJ2-7; a weak D match, TRBD2 (6 bases). The CDR3 has 14 amino acids. Per the germline V gene, CDR1 is MNHEY and CDR2 is SVGAGI. The V end lost 4 bases, the J end lost 1 base, and 11 bases lay between the germline ends. CDR3 residues: CASSFTGVSYEQYF. DNA for the CDR3: TGTGCCAGCAGTTTCACGGGGGTTTCCTACGAGCAGTACTTC.

V gene TRBV27 combines with J gene TRBJ2-7; no definite D call. CDR1 is MNHEY, CDR2 SMNVEV, per germline (reference sequence). This CDR3 has 16 residues. Trimming removed 3 bases at V and 3 bases at J, with 18 bases between. CDR3 in DNA: TGTGCCAGCAGTTTGCCTACATCTCCGAGGCGCTACGAGCAGTACTTC. Translating it yields CASSLPTSPRRYEQYF.

The V gene is TRBV7-9, the J gene TRBJ2-7; 10 positions agree with TRBD1. Trimming took 4 bases from V and 3 from J; bases not matched to a gene: 6. Looked up from germline, CDR1 is SEHNR and CDR2 is FQNEAQ (reference sequence). The CDR3 contains 15 residues. The CDR3 sequence is CASSSMDRGGYEQYF. As DNA, the CDR3 is TGTGCCAGCAGCTCCATGGACAGGGGGGGCTACGAGCAGTACTTC.

The chain couples TRBV29-1 to TRBJ2-5; 13 bases align to TRBD2. V gave up 7 bases and J gave up 3 bases; unmatched junction bases: 14. In germline, CDR1 is SQVTM, CDR2 ANQGSEA. This CDR3 comprises 17 residues. This CDR3 reads CSAQLLAGGPSEETQYF. In nucleotides, the CDR3 is TGCAGCGCCCAGTTACTAGCGGGAGGGCCGAGTGAAGAGACCCAGTACTTC.

The chain couples TRBV7-2 to TRBJ2-3; D perhaps matches TRBD2 (5 bases). The CDR3 spans 17 residues. Germline V gene lookup returns CDR1 SGHTA and CDR2 FQGNSA. With 1 base removed from V and 1 base from J, the gap between germline ends came to 15 bases. The CDR3: CASSLGNGISRTDTQYF. CDR3 sequence (DNA): TGTGCCAGCAGCTTAGGAAACGGGATAAGCCGCACAGATACGCAGTATTTT. Looking up the rest from reference TRBV7-2 and TRBJ2-3 gives the full variable domain: GAGVSQSPSNKVTEKGKDVELRCDPISGHTALYWYRQSLGQGLEFLIYFQGNSAPDKSGLPSDRFSAERTGGSVSTLTIQRTQQEDSAVYLCASSLGNGISRTDTQYFGPGTRLTVL.

This clonotype was detected only a few times. This sequence joins TRBV10-3 and TRBJ2-3; TRBD1 matches 8 bases. Germline V CDR1 and CDR2: ENHRY, SYGVKD. The CDR3 runs 15 residues. With V trimmed by 3 bases and J by 4 bases, 6 bases remained unmatched. The CDR3 loop is CAISETGQGSDTQYF. The DNA of the CDR3 is TGTGCCATCAGTGAAACTGGACAGGGATCAGATACGCAGTATTTT.

The chain is built from TRBV7-9 and TRBJ1-5; 7 nucleotides align to TRBD1. J was trimmed by 2 bases and V by 5 bases; bases with no gene match: 12. This CDR3 is built from 17 residues. Germline CDR1 and CDR2: SEHNR and FQNEAQ (reference sequence). As DNA, the CDR3 is TGTGCCAGCAGCCAATACAGGGGCACTGTGGGCAATCAGCCCCAGCATTTT. This gives the protein CASSQYRGTVGNQPQHF.

Points on this clonotype: A read error may produce the germline difference seen at one junction end. This chain uses TRBV7-8 with TRBJ2-4; D gene unclear. The J call is in doubt because the DNA end fits TRBJ2-7 better. CDR3 size: 15 residues. Germline V CDR1 and CDR2: SGHVS, FQNEAQ. The CDR3 DNA is TGTGCCTGCAGCGCAATCCCCTCAGATACTTACGAGCAGTACTTC. Translated: CACSAIPSDTYEQYF.

The sample holds a few counts of this clonotype. The chain uses TRBV14 and TRBJ1-4, with 9 bases lining up with TRBD1. This CDR3 spans 17 amino acids. The germline V gene has CDR1 SGHDN and CDR2 FVKESK. Trimming cost V 4 bases and J 5 bases; bases outside gene matches: 11. The CDR3, as DNA: TGTGCCAGCAGCCCGTCCCGGGACAGGGCGGGGAATGAAAAACTGTTTTTT. Its protein product is CASSPSRDRAGNEKLFF.

The chain joins TRBV29-1 to TRBJ2-1; 9 bases line up with TRBD1. The CDR3 has 15 residues. V was clipped by 7 bases and J by 0 bases; unmatched bases: 7. Per the germline V gene, CDR1 is SQVTM and CDR2 is ANQGSEA. The CDR3 DNA is TGCAGCGGTCGGACAGGGGCGCTCTCCTACAATGAGCAGTTCTTC. This gives the protein CSGRTGALSYNEQFF.